The entry that follows covers one T cell receptor (beta chain) sequence. This record comes from a study of human T cells and chemical hapten exposure. For the study at large: Patients got weekly scalp diphenylcyclopropenone doses over the approximately 23-week study. Once 0.01% DPC had been applied to the upper back by patch test, readings were taken at 6 days.

As to time point: patch test 2, 6 weeks after DPC sensitization. Sample treatment: therapeutic diphenylcyclopropenone sensitization with weekly scalp DPC. Before extraction, the whole blood was not fractionated, and total RNA was taken from it. People who gave samples had alopecia, were 18 to 70 years old, and were suitable for DPC. TCRdb reanalysed the RACE reads using MiXCR and keeps one entry per CDR3 protein. The table has roughly 40,000 distinct CDR3 sequences, roughly 10% seen once. Material: whole blood, obtained in connection with sensitization to the hapten diphenylcyclopropenone (DPC). The sequence was obtained from a young woman with alopecia areata. Some clones in this sample may be carry-over from other donors' samples.

DNA of the CDR3: TGTGCCAGCAGTGAAGCGTTTGACCGCGAGCAGTACTTC. It is translated as CASSEAFDREQYF. The rearrangement links TRBV6-1 to TRBJ2-7, with D uncertain. This CDR3 spans 13 amino acids. V was clipped by 0 bases and J by 6 bases, with 9 bases between them. Germline V gene lookup returns CDR1 MNHNS and CDR2 SASEGT.